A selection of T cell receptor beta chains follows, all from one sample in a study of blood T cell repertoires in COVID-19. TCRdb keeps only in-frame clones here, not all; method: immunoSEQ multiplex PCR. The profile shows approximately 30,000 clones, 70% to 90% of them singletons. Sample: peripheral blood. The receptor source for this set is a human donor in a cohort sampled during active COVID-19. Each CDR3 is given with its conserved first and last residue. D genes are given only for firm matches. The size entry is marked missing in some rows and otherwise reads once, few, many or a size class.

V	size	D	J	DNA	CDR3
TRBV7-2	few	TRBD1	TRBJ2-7	TGTGCCAGCACCCAAATTGTAGGACAGGGGGTTGCCGAGCAGTACTTC	CASTQIVGQGVAEQYF
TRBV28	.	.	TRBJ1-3	TGTGCCAGCAGTTTGGGCCACTCTGGAAACACCATATATTTT	CASSLGHSGNTIYF
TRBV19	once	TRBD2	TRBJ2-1	TGTGCCAGTAGTATAACTAGCGGGAACTACAATGAGCAGTTCTTC	CASSITSGNYNEQFF
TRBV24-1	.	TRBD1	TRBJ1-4	TGTGCCACCAGTGACCCGGGACAGGGGGGTGAAAAACTGTTTTTT	CATSDPGQGGEKLFF
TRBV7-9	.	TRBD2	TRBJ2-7	TGTGCCAGCAGAGTTACCGGGGGGGCGAGAGAGCAGTACTTC	CASRVTGGAREQYF
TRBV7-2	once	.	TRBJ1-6	TGTGCCAGCAGCTTATCATACAGGGATAATTCACCCCTCCACTTT	CASSLSYRDNSPLHF
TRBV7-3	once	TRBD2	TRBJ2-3	TGTGCCAGCAGCTCCCACCTCGGGACTAGCGGCACTAAGTACACAGATACGCAGTATTTT	CASSSHLGTSGTKYTDTQYF
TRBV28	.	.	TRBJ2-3	TGTGCCAGCAGTTTGGGGGCCGGTGTAGATACGCAGTATTTT	CASSLGAGVDTQYF
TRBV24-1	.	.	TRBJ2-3	TGTGCCACCAGTTCTAGCACAGATACGCAGTATTTT	CATSSSTDTQYF
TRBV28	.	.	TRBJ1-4	TGTGCCAGCAGTCCCGCCGGGGTCGGGGAAAAACTGTTTTTT	CASSPAGVGEKLFF
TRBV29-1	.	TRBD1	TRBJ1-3	TGCAGCGTGAGACAGGGCTCTGGAAACACCATATATTTT	CSVRQGSGNTIYF
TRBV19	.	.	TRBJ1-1	TGTGCCAGTAGTATAGATCCTCAGGGAGGCGCTTTCTTT	CASSIDPQGGAFF
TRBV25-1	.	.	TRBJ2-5	TGTGCCAGCAGCCAAAGCCGGGGGATAGCGGAGACCCAGTACTTC	CASSQSRGIAETQYF
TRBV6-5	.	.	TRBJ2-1	TGTGCCAGCACCTTCTTACCGGACAACATTAATGAGCAGTTCTTC	CASTFLPDNINEQFF
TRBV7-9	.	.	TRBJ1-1	TGTGCCAGCAGCTTTTACAGGAGTCTATCCACTGAAGCTTTCTTT	CASSFYRSLSTEAFF
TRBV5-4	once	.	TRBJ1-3	TGTGCCAGCAGTGGCGGGGGAAACACCATATATTTT	CASSGGGNTIYF
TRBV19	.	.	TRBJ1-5	TGTGCCAGTAGCTCTCAGGGGAATCAGCCCCAGCATTTT	CASSSQGNQPQHF
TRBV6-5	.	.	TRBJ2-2	TGTGCCAGCAGTCTGGACAGGAACACCGGGGAGCTGTTTTTT	CASSLDRNTGELFF
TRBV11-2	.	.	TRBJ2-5	TGTGCCAGCAGCTTAGCGGGTGCTCAAGAGACCCAGTACTTC	CASSLAGAQETQYF
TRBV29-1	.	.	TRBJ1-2	TGCAGCGTTGAAGAGGGCCAGTACTATGGCTACACCTTC	CSVEEGQYYGYTF
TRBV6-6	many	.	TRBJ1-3	TGTGCCAGCAGACCTGGCGGGAGCTCTGGAAACACCATATATTTT	CASRPGGSSGNTIYF
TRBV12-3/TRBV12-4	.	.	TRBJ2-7	TGTGCCAGCAGTTTTGTCGGGAACGAGCAGTACTTC	CASSFVGNEQYF
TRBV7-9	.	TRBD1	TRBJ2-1	TGTGCCAGCAGCCCAGACAGGGGCAATGAGCAGTTCTTC	CASSPDRGNEQFF
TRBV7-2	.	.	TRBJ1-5	TGTGCCAGCAGCTTACAGGGAGGTGTCTATCAGCCCCAGCATTTT	CASSLQGGVYQPQHF
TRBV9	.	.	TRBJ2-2	TGTGCCAGCAGCGTACGGACCCGGCAGGGCCCTTGGACCGGGGAGCTGTTTTTT	CASSVRTRQGPWTGELFF
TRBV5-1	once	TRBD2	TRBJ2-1	TGCGCCAGCAGCTTGCAAGCGGGGGGGCCGAATGAGCAGTTCTTC	CASSLQAGGPNEQFF
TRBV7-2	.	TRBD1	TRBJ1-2	TGTGCCAGCAGCTCCGGACAGGGTTCCAACTATGGCTACACCTTC	CASSSGQGSNYGYTF
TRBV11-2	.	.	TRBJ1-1	TGTGCCAGCAGCTTAGCAGGGTCGAACACTGAAGCTTTCTTT	CASSLAGSNTEAFF
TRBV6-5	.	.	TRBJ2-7	TGTGCCAGCAGTTACTCCCCGTCGGGGTACGAGCAGTACTTC	CASSYSPSGYEQYF
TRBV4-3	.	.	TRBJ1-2	TGCGCCAGCAGCCAAGAAGGTGTGGCGGTTCCCAGCCTCTATGGCTACACCTTC	CASSQEGVAVPSLYGYTF
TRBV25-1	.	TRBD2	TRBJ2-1	TGTGCCAGCAGTGTTTACGGGGGGGCCGGGAATGAGCAGTTCTTC	CASSVYGGAGNEQFF
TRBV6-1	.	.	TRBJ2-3	TGTGCCAGCAGTGAAGCGCGAGGGTTCGACACAGATACGCAGTATTTT	CASSEARGFDTDTQYF
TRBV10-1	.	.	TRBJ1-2	TGCGCCAGCAGGGGGCTCAGGTCTAACTATGGCTACACCTTC	CASRGLRSNYGYTF
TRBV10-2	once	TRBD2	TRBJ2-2	TGCGCCAGCAGTGTAATACTGCTTAGCGGGGGGTCCAACACCGGGGAGCTGTTTTTT	CASSVILLSGGSNTGELFF
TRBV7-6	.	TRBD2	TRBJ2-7	TGTGCCAGCAGCTTAGTTAGCGGGGGGGCGACGTCCCACGAGCAGTACTTC	CASSLVSGGATSHEQYF
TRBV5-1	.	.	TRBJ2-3	TGCGCCAGCAGCTTGGGGGCAGGGGCAGATACGCAGTATTTT	CASSLGAGADTQYF
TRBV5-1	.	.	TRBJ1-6	TGCGCCAGCAGCTTGGCCGTACCGACAGATTCACCCCTCCACTTT	CASSLAVPTDSPLHF
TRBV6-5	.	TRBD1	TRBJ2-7	TGTGCCAGCACCACCGGGACAGGAGCCTACGAGCAGTACTTC	CASTTGTGAYEQYF
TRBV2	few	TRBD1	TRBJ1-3	TGTGCCAGCAGCCAACAGGGGGCCTCTGGAAACACCATATATTTT	CASSQQGASGNTIYF
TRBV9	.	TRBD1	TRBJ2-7	TGTGCCAGCAGCGTGGGACAGGGGGCGGGTGAGCAGTACTTC	CASSVGQGAGEQYF
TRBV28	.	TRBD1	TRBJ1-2	TGTGCCAGCAGTTTTGGGGGACAGTCTAACTATGGCTACACCTTC	CASSFGGQSNYGYTF
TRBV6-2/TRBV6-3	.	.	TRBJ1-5	TGTGCCAGCAGCCTAGGACAGATCAACCGATACATCAATAATCAGCCCCAGCATTTT	CASSLGQINRYINNQPQHF
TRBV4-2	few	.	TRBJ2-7	TGTGCCAGCAGCCAAGAAGCCGTATCGGGCGAGCAGTACTTC	CASSQEAVSGEQYF
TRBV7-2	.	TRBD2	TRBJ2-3	TGTGCCAGCAGCTTAATCCAGCGGGGGGCAGGGGATACGCAGTATTTT	CASSLIQRGAGDTQYF
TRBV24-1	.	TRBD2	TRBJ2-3	TGTGCCACCAGTGACTATAGCGGGGCCAACACAGATACGCAGTATTTT	CATSDYSGANTDTQYF
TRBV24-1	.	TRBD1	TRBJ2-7	TGTGCCACCAGTGAGGACAGGGACGGCCGCTCCTACGAGCAGTACTTC	CATSEDRDGRSYEQYF
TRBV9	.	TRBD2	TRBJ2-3	TGTGCCAGCAGCGTAGCTACTAGCGGGGGATTTCGTGATACGCAGTATTTT	CASSVATSGGFRDTQYF